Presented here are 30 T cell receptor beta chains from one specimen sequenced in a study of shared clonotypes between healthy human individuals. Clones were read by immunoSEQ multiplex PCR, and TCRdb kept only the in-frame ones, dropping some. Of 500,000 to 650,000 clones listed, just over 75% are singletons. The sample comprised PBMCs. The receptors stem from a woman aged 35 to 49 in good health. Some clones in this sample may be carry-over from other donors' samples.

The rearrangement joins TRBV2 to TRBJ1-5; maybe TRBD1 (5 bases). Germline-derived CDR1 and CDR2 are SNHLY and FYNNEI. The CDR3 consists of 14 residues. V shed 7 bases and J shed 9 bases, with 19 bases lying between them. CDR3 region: CASKIDRWVGPQHF. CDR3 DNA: TGTGCCAGCAAGATCGACAGATGGGTCGGGCCCCAGCATTTT.

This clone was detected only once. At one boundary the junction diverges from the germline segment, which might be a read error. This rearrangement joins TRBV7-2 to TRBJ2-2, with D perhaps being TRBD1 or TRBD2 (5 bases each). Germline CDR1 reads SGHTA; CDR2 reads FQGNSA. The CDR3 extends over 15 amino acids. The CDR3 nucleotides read TGTGCCGGCAGCTTATATTGGGGGAGCGACGGGGAGCTGTTTTTT. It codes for CAGSLYWGSDGELFF.

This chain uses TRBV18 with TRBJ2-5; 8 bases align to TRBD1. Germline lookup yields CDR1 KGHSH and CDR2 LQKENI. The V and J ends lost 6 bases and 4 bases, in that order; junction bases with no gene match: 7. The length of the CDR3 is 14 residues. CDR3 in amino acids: CASSRGQGAETQYF. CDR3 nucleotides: TGTGCCAGCTCTCGAGGGCAGGGGGCAGAGACCCAGTACTTC. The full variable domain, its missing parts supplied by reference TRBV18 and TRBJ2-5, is NAGVMQNPRHLVRRRGQEARLRCSPMKGHSHVYWYRQLPEEGLKFMVYLQKENIIDESGMPKERFSAEFPKEGPSILRIQQVVRGDSAAYFCASSRGQGAETQYFGPGTRLLVL.

The CDR3 spells CAIRQTGDSYEQYF. The CDR3 nucleotides are TGTGCCATCAGGCAGACAGGGGACTCCTACGAGCAGTACTTC. This chain joins TRBV10-3 and TRBJ2-7, with 8 bases identical to TRBD1. Germline V gives CDR1 ENHRY, CDR2 SYGVKD. The CDR3 has 14 residues. The ends lost 6 bases at V and 0 bases at J; junction bases unmatched: 4.

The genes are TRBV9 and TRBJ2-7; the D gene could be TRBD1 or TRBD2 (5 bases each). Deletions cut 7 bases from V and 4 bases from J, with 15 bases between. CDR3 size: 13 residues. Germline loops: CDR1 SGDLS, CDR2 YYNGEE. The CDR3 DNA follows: TGTGCCAGCGGACGAGCCGGGACGTACGAGCAGTACTTC. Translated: CASGRAGTYEQYF.

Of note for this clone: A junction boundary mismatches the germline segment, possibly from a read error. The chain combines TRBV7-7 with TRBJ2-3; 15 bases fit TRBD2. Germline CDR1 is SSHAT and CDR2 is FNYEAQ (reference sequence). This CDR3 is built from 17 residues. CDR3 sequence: CASSLGGGLAGGDTQYF. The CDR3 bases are TGTGCTAGCAGCTTGGGAGGGGGACTAGCGGGAGGAGATACGCAGTATTTT.

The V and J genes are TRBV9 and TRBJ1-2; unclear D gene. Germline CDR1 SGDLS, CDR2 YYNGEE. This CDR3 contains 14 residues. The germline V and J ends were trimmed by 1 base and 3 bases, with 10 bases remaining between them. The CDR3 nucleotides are TGTGCCAGCAGCGTAACCGTCGGGGACTATGGCTACACCTTC. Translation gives CASSVTVGDYGYTF.

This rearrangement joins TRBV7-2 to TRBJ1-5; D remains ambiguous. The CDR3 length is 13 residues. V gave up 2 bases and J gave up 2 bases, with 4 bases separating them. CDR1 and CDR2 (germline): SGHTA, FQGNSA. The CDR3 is CASSLTGNQPQHF. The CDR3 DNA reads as TGTGCCAGCAGCTTAACAGGCAATCAGCCCCAGCATTTT. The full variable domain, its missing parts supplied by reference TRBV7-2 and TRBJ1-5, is GAGVSQSPSNKVTEKGKDVELRCDPISGHTALYWYRQSLGQGLEFLIYFQGNSAPDKSGLPSDRFSAERTGGSVSTLTIQRTQQEDSAVYLCASSLTGNQPQHFGDGTRLSIL.

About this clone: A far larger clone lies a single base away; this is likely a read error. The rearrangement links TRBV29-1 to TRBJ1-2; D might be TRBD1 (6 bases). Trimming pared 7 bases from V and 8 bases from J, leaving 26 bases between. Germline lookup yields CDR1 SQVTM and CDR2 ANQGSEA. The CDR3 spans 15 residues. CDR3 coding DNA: TGCAGCGCTGCTTATACCTCGGGATGGGGGCAGGGCTACACCTTC. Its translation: CSAAYTSGWGQGYTF.

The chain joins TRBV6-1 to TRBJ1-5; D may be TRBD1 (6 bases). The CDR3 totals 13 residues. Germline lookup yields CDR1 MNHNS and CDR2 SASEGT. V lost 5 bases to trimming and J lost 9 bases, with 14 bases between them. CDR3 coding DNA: TGTGCCAGCAGTCGGGACAACCCTGGGCCCCAGCATTTT. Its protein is CASSRDNPGPQHF.

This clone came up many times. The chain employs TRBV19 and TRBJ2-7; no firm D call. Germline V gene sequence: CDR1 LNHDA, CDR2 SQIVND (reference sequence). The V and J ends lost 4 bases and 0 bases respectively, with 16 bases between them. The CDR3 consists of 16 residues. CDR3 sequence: CASSTIPTPGSYEQYF. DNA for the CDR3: TGTGCCAGTAGTACCATCCCCACGCCGGGCTCCTACGAGCAGTACTTC.

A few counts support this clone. This CDR3 is CAITSGITDTQYF. CDR3 DNA: TGTGCCATCACTAGCGGGATCACAGATACGCAGTATTTT. The rearrangement joins TRBV10-3 to TRBJ2-3, with TRBD2 matching over 9 bases. J gave up 2 bases and V 7 bases, and 1 base lay outside the gene matches. The CDR3 runs to 13 residues. Germline V gene lookup returns CDR1 ENHRY and CDR2 SYGVKD.

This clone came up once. Here the CDR3 DNA reads TGTGCCACCAGCAGTTGGGCAGGGTTGGGATCTAATGAAAAACTGTTTTTT. Translation gives CATSSWAGLGSNEKLFF. The rearrangement uses TRBV15 and TRBJ1-4, with D perhaps matching TRBD1 (5 bases). This CDR3 has 17 residues. CDR1 is LNHNV, CDR2 YYDKDF, per germline (reference sequence). Trimming removed 3 bases from V and 3 bases from J, with 17 bases in between.

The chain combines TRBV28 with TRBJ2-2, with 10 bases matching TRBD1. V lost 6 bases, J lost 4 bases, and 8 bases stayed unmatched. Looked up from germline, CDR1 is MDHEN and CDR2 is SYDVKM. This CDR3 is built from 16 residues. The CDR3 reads CASSTGQGVFTGELFF. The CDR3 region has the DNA TGTGCCAGCAGCACCGGACAGGGGGTTTTCACCGGGGAGCTGTTTTTT.

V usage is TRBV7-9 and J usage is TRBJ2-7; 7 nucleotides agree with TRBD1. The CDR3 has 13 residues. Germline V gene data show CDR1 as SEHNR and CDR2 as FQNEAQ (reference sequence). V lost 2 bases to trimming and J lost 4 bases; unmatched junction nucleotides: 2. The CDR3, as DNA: TGTGCCAGCAGCTTACGACAGGGTTACGAGCAGTACTTC. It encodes CASSLRQGYEQYF.

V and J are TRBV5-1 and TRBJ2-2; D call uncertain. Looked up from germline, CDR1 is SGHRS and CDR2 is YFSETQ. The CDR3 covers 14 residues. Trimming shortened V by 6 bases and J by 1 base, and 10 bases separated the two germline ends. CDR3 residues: CASTTNGNTGELFF. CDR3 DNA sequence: TGCGCCAGCACCACAAACGGGAACACCGGGGAGCTGTTTTTT.

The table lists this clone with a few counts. The CDR3 DNA follows: TGTGCCAGCAGAGGCGGGGACACTGAAGCTTTCTTT. This codes for CASRGGDTEAFF. The V and J genes are TRBV7-9 and TRBJ1-1; D unclear. The CDR3 consists of 12 residues. V dropped 6 bases and J dropped 3 bases, with 8 bases sitting between them. Germline CDR1 is SEHNR and CDR2 is FQNEAQ (reference sequence).

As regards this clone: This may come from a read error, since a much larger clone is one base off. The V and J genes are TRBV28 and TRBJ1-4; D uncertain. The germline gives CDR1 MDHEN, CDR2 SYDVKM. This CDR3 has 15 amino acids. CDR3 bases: TGTGTCAGCAGTTTACCCGACGACCGCAATGAAAAACTGTTTTTT. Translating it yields CVSSLPDDRNEKLFF.

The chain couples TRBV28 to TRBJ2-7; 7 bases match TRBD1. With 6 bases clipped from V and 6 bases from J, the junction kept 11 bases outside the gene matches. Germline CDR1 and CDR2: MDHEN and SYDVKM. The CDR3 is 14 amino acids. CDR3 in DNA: TGTGCCAGCAGGAAGACAGGGATGATTAGCGAGCAGTACTTC. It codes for CASRKTGMISEQYF.

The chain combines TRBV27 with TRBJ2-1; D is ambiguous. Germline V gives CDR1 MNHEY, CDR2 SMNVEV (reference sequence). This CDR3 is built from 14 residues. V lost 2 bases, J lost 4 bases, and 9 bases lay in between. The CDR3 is CASSLRKGYNEQFF. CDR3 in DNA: TGTGCCAGCAGTTTACGGAAGGGATACAATGAGCAGTTCTTC.

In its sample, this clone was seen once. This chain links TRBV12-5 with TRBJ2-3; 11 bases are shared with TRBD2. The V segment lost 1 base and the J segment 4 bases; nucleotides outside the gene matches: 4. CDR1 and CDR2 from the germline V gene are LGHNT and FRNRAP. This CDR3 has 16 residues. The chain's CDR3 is CASGLGLAGGADTQYF. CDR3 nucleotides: TGTGCTAGTGGTTTGGGGTTAGCGGGAGGGGCAGATACGCAGTATTTT. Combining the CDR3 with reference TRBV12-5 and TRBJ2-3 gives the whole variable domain DARVTQTPRHKVTEMGQEVTMRCQPILGHNTVFWYRQTMMQGLELLAYFRNRAPLDDSGMPKDRFSAEMPDATLATLKIQPSEPRDSAVYFCASGLGLAGGADTQYFGPGTRLTVL.

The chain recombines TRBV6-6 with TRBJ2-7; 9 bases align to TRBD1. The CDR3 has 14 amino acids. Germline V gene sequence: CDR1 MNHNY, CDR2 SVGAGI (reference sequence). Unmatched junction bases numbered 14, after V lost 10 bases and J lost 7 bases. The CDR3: CAISTGGEGLEQYF. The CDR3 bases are TGTGCCATCTCCACAGGGGGCGAAGGACTAGAGCAGTACTTC.

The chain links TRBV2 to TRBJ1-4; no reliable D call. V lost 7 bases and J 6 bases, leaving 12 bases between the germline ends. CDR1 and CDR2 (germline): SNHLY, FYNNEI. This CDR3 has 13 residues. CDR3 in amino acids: CASNEGPHEKLFF. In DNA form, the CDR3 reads TGTGCCAGCAACGAGGGCCCGCATGAAAAACTGTTTTTT.

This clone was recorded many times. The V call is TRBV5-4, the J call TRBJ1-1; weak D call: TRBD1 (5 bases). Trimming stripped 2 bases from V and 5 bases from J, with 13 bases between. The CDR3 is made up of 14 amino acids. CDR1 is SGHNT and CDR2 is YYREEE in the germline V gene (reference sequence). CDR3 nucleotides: TGTGCCAGCAGCTTCAAAATAGGGGAGACTGAAGCTTTCTTT. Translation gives CASSFKIGETEAFF.

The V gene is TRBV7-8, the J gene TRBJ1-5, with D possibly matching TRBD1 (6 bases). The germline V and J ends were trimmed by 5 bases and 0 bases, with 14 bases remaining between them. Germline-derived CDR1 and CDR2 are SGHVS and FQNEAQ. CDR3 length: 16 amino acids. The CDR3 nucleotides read TGTGCCAGCAGCGAAAAGGACAGCTATAGCAATCAGCCCCAGCATTTT. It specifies CASSEKDSYSNQPQHF. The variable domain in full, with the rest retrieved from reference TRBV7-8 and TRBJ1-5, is GAGVSQSPRYKVAKRGQDVALRCDPISGHVSLFWYQQALGQGPEFLTYFQNEAQLDKSGLPSDRFFAERPEGSVSTLKIQRTQQEDSAVYLCASSEKDSYSNQPQHFGDGTRLSIL.

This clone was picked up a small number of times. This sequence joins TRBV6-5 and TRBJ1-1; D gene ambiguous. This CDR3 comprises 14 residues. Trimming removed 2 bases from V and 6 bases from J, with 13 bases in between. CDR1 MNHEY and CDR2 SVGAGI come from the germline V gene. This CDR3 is CASSYQVGYPEAFF. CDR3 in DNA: TGTGCCAGCAGTTACCAGGTCGGGTACCCTGAAGCTTTCTTT.

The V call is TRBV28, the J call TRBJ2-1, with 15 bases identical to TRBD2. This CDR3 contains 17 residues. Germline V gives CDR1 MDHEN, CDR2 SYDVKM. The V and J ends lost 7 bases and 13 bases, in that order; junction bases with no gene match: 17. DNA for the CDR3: TGTGCCAGCACCCCTTTCGGGACTAGCGGGAGGCGGCTTGAACAGTTCTTC. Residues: CASTPFGTSGRRLEQFF.

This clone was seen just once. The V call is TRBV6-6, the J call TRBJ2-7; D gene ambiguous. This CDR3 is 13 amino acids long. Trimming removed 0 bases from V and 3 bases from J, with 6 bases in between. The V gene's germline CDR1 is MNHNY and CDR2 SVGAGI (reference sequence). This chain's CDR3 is CASSYSVHYEQYF. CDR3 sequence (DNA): TGTGCCAGCAGTTACTCTGTGCACTACGAGCAGTACTTC.

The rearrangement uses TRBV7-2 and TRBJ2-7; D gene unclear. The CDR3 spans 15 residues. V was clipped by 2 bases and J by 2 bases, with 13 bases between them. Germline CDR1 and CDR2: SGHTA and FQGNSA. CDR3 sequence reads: CASSLFFRPTYEQYF. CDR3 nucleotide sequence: TGTGCCAGCAGCTTATTCTTTCGGCCCACCTACGAGCAGTACTTC.

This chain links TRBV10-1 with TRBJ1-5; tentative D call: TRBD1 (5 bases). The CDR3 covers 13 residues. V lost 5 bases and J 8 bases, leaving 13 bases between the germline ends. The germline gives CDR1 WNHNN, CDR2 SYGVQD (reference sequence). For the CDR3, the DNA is TGCGCCAGCAGTCCGGGACCAGGAAAGCCCCAGCATTTT. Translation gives CASSPGPGKPQHF.